Listed below are T cell receptor beta chains from one sample, sequenced in a study of shared clonotypes between healthy human individuals. The table came from immunoSEQ multiplex PCR; TCRdb's copy has only in-frame clones and leaves some out. The sample records about 2 million clones, about 95% being singletons. Sequencing input: naive CD8+ T cells sorted from blood. These receptors all stem from a man younger than 35 in good health. Each CDR3 is given with its conserved first and last residue. Size values are once, few and many counts, or a class for expanded clones, and some rows have none.

cdr3_aa clone_size v_call
CASSLVGSGSEKLFF - TRBV7-9
CASSEQGLRSTDTQYF - TRBV2
CASRLFHPGEGQETQYF - TRBV5-1
CAWSVSFAGGPTGELFF - TRBV30
CASSPGPTYEQYF - TRBV28
CAWNPGQGYNEQFF - TRBV30
CASSLDGEADTQYF - TRBV13
CASTASARTPEQYF - TRBV27
CAISESYGTEAYEQYF - TRBV10-3
CASSVGGAGTLTEAFF - TRBV9
CASSITNGGSETQYF - TRBV19
CASSLVPAGQGPYGYTF once TRBV7-6
CASGDTQYF - TRBV25-1
CASISGGSEQFF - TRBV6-6
CASSLTGGPYEQYF - TRBV27
CASSSAGGGAETQYF - TRBV7-2
CAWSVWGAEAFF - TRBV30
CASRTGTRQYF - TRBV27
CASSVVPGYEQYF - TRBV9
CASSQLAGVYNEQFF - TRBV4-1
CASSSGDEQYF - TRBV11-2
CASSFTPGQVYEQYF - TRBV5-5
CASSLGQGSDTQYF once TRBV9
CATSREDDRQETQYF - TRBV15
CASSQLLAGGPETQYF - TRBV4-1
CASSIRQDHYEQYF once TRBV19
CASSWTGNTGELFF - TRBV28
CSAKTDTQYF - TRBV20-1
CASSQVRTVSSYEQYF once TRBV4-1
CASSYSPAYEQYF once TRBV6-6
CSVGGQGALTEAFF - TRBV29-1
CASSLPQGWETQYF - TRBV13
CASSFGGEASYEQYF - TRBV9
CARTHPQTYEQYF - TRBV2
CASITQRGAYNSPLHF - TRBV28
CASSSEGISGDTQYF - TRBV7-2
CASSEGGLATSTDTQYF - TRBV9
CASSLSGPRVQETQYF - TRBV28
CASSAGEGKLFF - TRBV6-5
CASSSGTGYEQYF - TRBV5-4
CASSSLDRQETQYF - TRBV5-1